Listed below are T cell receptor beta chains from one sample, sequenced in a study of T cell responses to AZD1222 COVID-19 vaccine. TCRdb's copy holds only in-frame clones and misses some; the assay was immunoSEQ multiplex PCR. The table records about 120,000 clones, around 89% of them present only once. Sequenced material: peripheral blood, taken on day 0 of AZD1222 vaccination. These receptor sequences come from an adult in good health. The CDR3 runs from the conserved cysteine through the conserved F or W. The D gene is left open where the match is weak. Size values are once, few and many counts, or a class for expanded clones, and some rows have none.

D gene	V gene	J gene	clone size	CDR3 DNA	CDR3 protein
.	TRBV12-5	TRBJ1-6	.	TGTGCTAGTGGTTTGGGACAGTATAATTCACCCCTCCACTTT	CASGLGQYNSPLHF
.	TRBV16	TRBJ2-3	.	TGTGCCAGCAGCCAATCATCAGATACGCAGTATTTT	CASSQSSDTQYF
.	TRBV10-3	TRBJ2-2	.	TGTGCCATCAAGAGGACAGCAACCGGGGAGCTGTTTTTT	CAIKRTATGELFF
TRBD1	TRBV12-5	TRBJ1-3	.	TGTGCTAGTCGGGGAGAGGGGGCGGGCACCATATATTTT	CASRGEGAGTIYF
.	TRBV6-4	TRBJ1-2	.	TGTGCCAGCAGTCACCGGGGGGTCGGGCCTAATGGCTACACCTTC	CASSHRGVGPNGYTF
TRBD1	TRBV5-1	TRBJ2-1	.	TGCGCCAGCAGCTTGGAAGGGACAGGGGGGTACAATGAGCAGTTCTTC	CASSLEGTGGYNEQFF
TRBD1	TRBV3-1/TRBV3-2	TRBJ1-1	.	TGTGCCAGCAGCCAAGCGACGACAGGGTCTGAAGCTTTCTTT	CASSQATTGSEAFF
.	TRBV12-5	TRBJ2-5	.	TGTGCTAGTGGTTTGCCACCGACCCAGTACTTC	CASGLPPTQYF
.	TRBV11-2	TRBJ1-4	.	TGTGCCAGCAGCTTAGTTCCTAATGAAAAACTGTTTTTT	CASSLVPNEKLFF
TRBD1	TRBV2	TRBJ2-1	few	TGTGCCAGCAGTTCGACAGGGATCAACAATGAGCAGTTCTTC	CASSSTGINNEQFF
TRBD1	TRBV7-9	TRBJ1-1	.	TGTGCCAGCAGTCGGACAGGGACCCTCCTGAACACTGAAGCTTTCTTT	CASSRTGTLLNTEAFF
.	TRBV5-8	TRBJ1-4	.	TGTGCCAGCAGCTTGGGATTTTATACAGAGGAAAAACTGTTTTTT	CASSLGFYTEEKLFF
TRBD1	TRBV7-6	TRBJ1-1	.	TGTGCCAGCAGCGCCCAGGGGGGGGTAGCTTTCTTT	CASSAQGGVAFF
.	TRBV11-2	TRBJ1-2	.	TGTGCCAGCAGCCTTCATTCCAATTACACCTTC	CASSLHSNYTF
.	TRBV4-1	TRBJ2-7	.	TGCGCCAGCAGCTCACGTTCGGGGGTCCAAAACCACGAGCAGTACTTC	CASSSRSGVQNHEQYF
.	TRBV9	TRBJ2-5	.	TGTGCCAGCAGCCCCCTGGAGGGCCCCTCCTACTTC	CASSPLEGPSYF
.	TRBV12-5	TRBJ1-1	.	TGTGCTAGTGGTTTAAAGGGGAGCACTGAAGCTTTCTTT	CASGLKGSTEAFF
.	TRBV2	TRBJ1-5	.	TGTGCCAGCAGTGAACGGAGTAGCAATCAGCCCCAGCATTTT	CASSERSSNQPQHF
.	TRBV6-1	TRBJ2-7	.	TGTGCCAGCAGTGAACTTGGCGGTTCCTACGAGCAGTACTTC	CASSELGGSYEQYF
.	TRBV9	TRBJ1-1	.	TGTGCCAGCAGCGTAGGGGGGGCGCGTAACACTGAAGCTTTCTTT	CASSVGGARNTEAFF
.	TRBV5-6	TRBJ1-3	.	TGTGCCAGCAGCTTGAGGGTGAGCTCTGGAAACACCATATATTTT	CASSLRVSSGNTIYF
.	TRBV19	TRBJ2-6	.	TGTGCCAGTAGTATAGGGAGGGGCCAGGTAAAGGCCAACGTCCTGACTTTC	CASSIGRGQVKANVLTF
TRBD1	TRBV7-9	TRBJ1-1	few	TGTGCCAGCAGCTATGGACAGGTTTCGGCTTTCTTT	CASSYGQVSAFF
TRBD1	TRBV4-1	TRBJ1-6	.	TGCGCCAGCTGCCCCGGGGACAGAGATAATTCACCCCTCCACTTT	CASCPGDRDNSPLHF
.	TRBV7-7	TRBJ1-1	.	TGTGCCAGCAGCCCCTACTCCAGTCGACTGAGTGAAGCTTTCTTT	CASSPYSSRLSEAFF
.	TRBV29-1	TRBJ1-1	.	TGCAGCGTTGCTCGACGGGAGAACACTGAAGCTTTCTTT	CSVARRENTEAFF
.	TRBV7-6	TRBJ2-3	.	TGTGCCAGCAGCCTAGGGACGGGTCGCACAGATACGCAGTATTTT	CASSLGTGRTDTQYF
TRBD1	TRBV2	TRBJ1-4	.	TGTGCCAACGTAAAGGCAGGGGGCGGAGGGCGCAATGAAAAACTGTTTTTT	CANVKAGGGGRNEKLFF
TRBD1	TRBV5-4	TRBJ1-1	.	TGTGCCAGCAGCTCGGGACAGGGGCTTCTCTTT	CASSSGQGLLF
TRBD2	TRBV11-3	TRBJ2-3	.	TGTGCCAGCAGCCTTAGCGGGGGGACCCCTGGCACAGATACGCAGTATTTT	CASSLSGGTPGTDTQYF
.	TRBV6-1	TRBJ1-1	.	TGTGCCAGCAGTGAAGAAGACGGGGGGAACACTGAAGCTTTCTTT	CASSEEDGGNTEAFF
.	TRBV6-5	TRBJ1-5	once	TGTGCCAGTCGGGAGGGGGGTCAGGATCGGGCCCAGCATTTT	CASREGGQDRAQHF
.	TRBV12-3/TRBV12-4	TRBJ1-2	.	TGTGCCAGCAGTTTGGACAGATATGGCTACACCTTC	CASSLDRYGYTF
.	TRBV19	TRBJ1-2	few	TGTGCCAGTAGTATAAAGGGTAACTATGGCTACACCTTC	CASSIKGNYGYTF
.	TRBV18	TRBJ1-1	.	TGTGCCAGCTCACCACGACAGATAAACACTGAAGCTTTCTTT	CASSPRQINTEAFF
.	TRBV10-1	TRBJ2-7	.	TGCGCCAGCGGAGATCTTTACGAGCAGTACTTC	CASGDLYEQYF
.	TRBV2	TRBJ1-1	.	TGTGCCAGCCGGTATGGGACATCGAACACTGAAGCTTTCTTT	CASRYGTSNTEAFF
TRBD2	TRBV12-3/TRBV12-4	TRBJ2-4	.	TGTGCCAGCAGTTTGGGAGGGGCCAGCACGGCGTACTTC	CASSLGGASTAYF
.	TRBV2	TRBJ1-5	.	TGTGCCAGCACCGAAGGGGGAAATCAGCCCCAGCATTTT	CASTEGGNQPQHF
.	TRBV7-2	TRBJ1-5	.	TGTGCCAGCAGCTTAGTAGGGGGGAGATATAGCAATCAGCCCCAGCATTTT	CASSLVGGRYSNQPQHF
TRBD2	TRBV18	TRBJ2-5	.	TGTGCCAGCTCCCATCACCACCGAATAGCGGGGGGGCATTTAGGAGAGACCCAGTACTTC	CASSHHHRIAGGHLGETQYF
.	TRBV6-5	TRBJ1-6	few	TGTGCCAGCAGTTATTCCGCCACTGGGGGTGGTTCACCCCTCCACTTT	CASSYSATGGGSPLHF
TRBD1	TRBV4-2	TRBJ1-1	.	TGTGCCAGCAGCCAAGTTTCGACAGGGCTGAACACTGAAGCTTTCTTT	CASSQVSTGLNTEAFF
TRBD2	TRBV7-8	TRBJ2-2	many	TGTGCCAGCAGCTTAACTAGCGGGGGGCCACTACCCGGGGAGCTGTTTTTT	CASSLTSGGPLPGELFF
TRBD1	TRBV19	TRBJ2-7	.	TGTGCCAGTAGTATGACAGGGCAAGCTAATCTCGAGCAGTACTTC	CASSMTGQANLEQYF
TRBD1	TRBV19	TRBJ1-1	once	TGTGCCTCAGAGGACAGGGACGGTAGCACTGAAGCTTTCTTT	CASEDRDGSTEAFF
TRBD1	TRBV11-3	TRBJ2-1	once	TGTGCCAGCAGCCTTCGACAGGGGGCGGGTTACAATGAGCAGTTCTTC	CASSLRQGAGYNEQFF
.	TRBV11-2	TRBJ2-7	.	TGTGCCAGCAGCTTCAGGGGTCAAGCCCACGAGCAGTACTTC	CASSFRGQAHEQYF